This is a list of T cell receptor beta chains from one sample in a study of blood T cell repertoires in COVID-19. Data came from immunoSEQ multiplex PCR; TCRdb stores just in-frame clones and leaves some out. The sample has around 160,000 clones, 70% to 90% seen once. The sequenced material came from PBMCs or T cells enriched from blood (not recorded which). These TCRs come from a woman in her twenties or thirties with acute COVID-19. Both conserved end residues are part of each CDR3. The D gene is left open where the match is weak. For some rows the clone size is stated as once, few or many, or as a class when expanded; others skip it.

TRBJ2-1,NA,NA,TRBV28,TGTGCCAGCAGCTTCTCGACGGCGGGTTATAATGAGCAGTTCTTC,CASSFSTAGYNEQFF
TRBJ1-1,TRBD1,NA,TRBV5-1,TGCGCCAGCAGCCCAGGGGGCGCCGGGTCTGAAGCTTTCTTT,CASSPGGAGSEAFF
TRBJ2-1,TRBD1,NA,TRBV12-3/TRBV12-4,TGTGCCAGCAGTCAGGGACAGTCCAGGGAGCAGTTCTTC,CASSQGQSREQFF
TRBJ2-4,TRBD2,NA,TRBV3-1/TRBV3-2,TGTGCCAGCAGCCAGACTAGCGGGGGGTGGAACATTCAGTACTTC,CASSQTSGGWNIQYF
TRBJ1-2,NA,NA,TRBV5-1,TGCGCCAGCAGTGCCTCCACGGACTATGGCTACACCTTC,CASSASTDYGYTF
TRBJ2-3,NA,NA,TRBV7-2,TGTGCCAGCAGCCAGGGGACGGATACGCAGTATTTT,CASSQGTDTQYF
TRBJ2-1,TRBD2,NA,TRBV9,TGTGCCAGCAGCGTAGCTAGCGGGATAGTAAATGAGCAGTTCTTC,CASSVASGIVNEQFF
TRBJ1-2,NA,NA,TRBV18,TGTGCCAGCTCACCCCCGCCAGGCACCTATGGCTACACCTTC,CASSPPPGTYGYTF
TRBJ1-1,NA,once,TRBV12-2,TGTGCAAGTCGCTCCCCACAGGGGAATAACACTGAAGCTTTCTTT,CASRSPQGNNTEAFF
TRBJ2-7,TRBD1,once,TRBV3-1/TRBV3-2,TGTGCCAGCCAGCGCTACTCCCAGACAGGGAAAGGGACCTACGAGCAGTACTTC,CASQRYSQTGKGTYEQYF
TRBJ2-5,TRBD2,NA,TRBV4-1,TGCGCCAGCAGCCAAGTTAGCGGGAGACTAGGAGAGACCCAGTACTTC,CASSQVSGRLGETQYF
TRBJ1-1,NA,NA,TRBV7-2,TGTGCCAGCAGGACAACACGCCTGAACACTGAAGCTTTCTTT,CASRTTRLNTEAFF
TRBJ2-3,TRBD1,NA,TRBV28,TGTGCCAGCAGTTTCCTACTCGGGACAGGGGGCTCCACAGATACGCAGTATTTT,CASSFLLGTGGSTDTQYF
TRBJ2-7,TRBD1,NA,TRBV28,TGTGCCAGCAGTTTACCGACAGGGGGCTCGGGGGAGCAGTACTTC,CASSLPTGGSGEQYF
TRBJ1-4,NA,NA,TRBV15,TGTGCCACCAGCATTGGACAAGTCCGGCATGAAAAACTGTTTTTT,CATSIGQVRHEKLFF
TRBJ1-2,NA,NA,TRBV7-8,TGTGCCAGCAGCCTCGGGACAACCTATGGCTACACCTTC,CASSLGTTYGYTF
TRBJ1-4,NA,NA,TRBV28,TGTGCCAGCAGTTCGGGGGCTAATGAAAAACTGTTTTTT,CASSSGANEKLFF
TRBJ2-5,NA,NA,TRBV29-1,TGCAGCGTTGAATTTTTCACACTCGGGGAGACCCAGTACTTC,CSVEFFTLGETQYF
TRBJ2-1,NA,NA,TRBV6-5,TGTGCCAGCAGTTTGGCGAGGGCCACCTACAATGAGCAGTTCTTC,CASSLARATYNEQFF
TRBJ1-1,NA,NA,TRBV4-3,TGCGCCAGCAGCCAAAGGGGCATGAACACTGAAGCTTTCTTT,CASSQRGMNTEAFF
TRBJ1-5,TRBD1,once,TRBV3-1/TRBV3-2,TGTGCCAGCAACCGATTTAGCGACAGGGGAGGGCAGCCCCAGCATTTT,CASNRFSDRGGQPQHF
TRBJ2-5,NA,NA,TRBV5-1,TGCGCCAGCAGCTTGGCCGGGACAAGCAACGAGGCCCAGTACTTC,CASSLAGTSNEAQYF
TRBJ1-1,NA,once,TRBV6-5,TGTGCCAGCAGTTACTCTCCGGGGAACACTGAAGCTTTCTTT,CASSYSPGNTEAFF
TRBJ2-1,TRBD2,NA,TRBV4-1,TGCGCCAGCAGCCAAGTCGGTAGCGGGAAAGGAAATGAGCAGTTCTTC,CASSQVGSGKGNEQFF